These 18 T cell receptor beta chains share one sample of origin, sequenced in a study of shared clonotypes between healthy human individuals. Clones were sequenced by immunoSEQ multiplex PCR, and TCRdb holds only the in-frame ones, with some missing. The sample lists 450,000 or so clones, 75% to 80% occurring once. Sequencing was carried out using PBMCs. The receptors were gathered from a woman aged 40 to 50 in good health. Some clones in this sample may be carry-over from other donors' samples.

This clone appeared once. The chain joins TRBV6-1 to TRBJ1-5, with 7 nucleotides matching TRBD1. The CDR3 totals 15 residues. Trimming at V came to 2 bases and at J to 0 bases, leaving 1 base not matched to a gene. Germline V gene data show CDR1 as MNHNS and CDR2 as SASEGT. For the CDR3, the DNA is TGTGCCAGCAGTGAAAGGACAGGTAGCAATCAGCCCCAGCATTTT. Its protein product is CASSERTGSNQPQHF.

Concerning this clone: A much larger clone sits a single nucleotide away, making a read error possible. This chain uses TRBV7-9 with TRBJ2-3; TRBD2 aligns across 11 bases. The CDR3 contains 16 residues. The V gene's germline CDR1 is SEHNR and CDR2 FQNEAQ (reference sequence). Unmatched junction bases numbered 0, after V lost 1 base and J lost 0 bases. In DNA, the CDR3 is TGTGCCAGCAGCTTAGGGACTAGCGGGAGCACAGATACGCAGTATTTT. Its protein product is CASSLGTSGSTDTQYF.

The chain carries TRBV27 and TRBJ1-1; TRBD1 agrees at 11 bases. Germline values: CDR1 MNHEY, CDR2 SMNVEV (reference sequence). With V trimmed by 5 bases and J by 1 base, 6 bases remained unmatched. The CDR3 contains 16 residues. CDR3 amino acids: CASSRGTGGPNTEAFF. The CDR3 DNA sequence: TGTGCCAGCAGTCGAGGGACAGGGGGTCCGAACACTGAAGCTTTCTTT.

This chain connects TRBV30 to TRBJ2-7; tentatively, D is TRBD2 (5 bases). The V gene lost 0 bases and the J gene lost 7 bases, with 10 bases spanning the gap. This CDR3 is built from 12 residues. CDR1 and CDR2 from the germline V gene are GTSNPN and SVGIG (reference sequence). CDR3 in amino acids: CAWSVEGWEQYF. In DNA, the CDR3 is TGTGCCTGGAGTGTAGAGGGCTGGGAGCAGTACTTC.

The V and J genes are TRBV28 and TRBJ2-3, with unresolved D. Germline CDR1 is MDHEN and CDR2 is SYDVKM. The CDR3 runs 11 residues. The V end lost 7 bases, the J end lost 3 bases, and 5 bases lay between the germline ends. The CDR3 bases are TGTGCCAGCACGCGGACAGATACGCAGTATTTT. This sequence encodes CASTRTDTQYF.

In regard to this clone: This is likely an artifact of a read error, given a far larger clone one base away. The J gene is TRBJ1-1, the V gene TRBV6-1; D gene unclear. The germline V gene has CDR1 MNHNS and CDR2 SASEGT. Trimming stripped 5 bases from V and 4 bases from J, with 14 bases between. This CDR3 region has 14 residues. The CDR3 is CASSQGFMVTEAFF. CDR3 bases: TGTGCCAGCAGTCAAGGGTTTATGGTCACTGAAGCTTTCTTT.

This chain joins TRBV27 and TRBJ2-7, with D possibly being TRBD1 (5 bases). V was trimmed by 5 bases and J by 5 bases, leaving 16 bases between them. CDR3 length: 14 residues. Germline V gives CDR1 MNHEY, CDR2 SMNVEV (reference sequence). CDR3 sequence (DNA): TGTGCCAGCAGTCTCCGAAGACAGCTCCACGAGCAGTACTTC. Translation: CASSLRRQLHEQYF.

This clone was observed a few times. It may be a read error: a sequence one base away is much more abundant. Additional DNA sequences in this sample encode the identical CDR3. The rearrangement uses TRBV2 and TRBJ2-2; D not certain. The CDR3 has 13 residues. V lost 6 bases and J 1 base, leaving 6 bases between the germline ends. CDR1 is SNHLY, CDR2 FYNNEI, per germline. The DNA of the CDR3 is TGTGCCAGCAGAGCTCAGAACACCGGGGAGCTGTTTTTT. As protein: CASRAQNTGELFF.

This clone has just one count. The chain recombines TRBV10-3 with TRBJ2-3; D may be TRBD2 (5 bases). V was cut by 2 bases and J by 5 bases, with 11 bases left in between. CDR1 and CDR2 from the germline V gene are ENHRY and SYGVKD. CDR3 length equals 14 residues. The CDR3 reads CAISEGTSIDTQYF. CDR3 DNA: TGTGCCATCAGTGAGGGTACTAGTATAGATACGCAGTATTTT.

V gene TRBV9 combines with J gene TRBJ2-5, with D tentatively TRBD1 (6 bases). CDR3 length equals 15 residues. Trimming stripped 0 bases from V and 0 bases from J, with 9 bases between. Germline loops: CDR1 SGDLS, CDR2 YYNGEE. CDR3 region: CASSVGQAHQETQYF. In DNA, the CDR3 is TGTGCCAGCAGCGTAGGACAGGCCCACCAAGAGACCCAGTACTTC.

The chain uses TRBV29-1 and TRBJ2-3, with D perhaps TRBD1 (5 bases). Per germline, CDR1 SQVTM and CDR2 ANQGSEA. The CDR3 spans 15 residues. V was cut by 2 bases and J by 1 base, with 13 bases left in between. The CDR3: CSVEFTGTGTDTQYF. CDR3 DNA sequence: TGCAGCGTTGAATTCACAGGAACTGGCACAGATACGCAGTATTTT.

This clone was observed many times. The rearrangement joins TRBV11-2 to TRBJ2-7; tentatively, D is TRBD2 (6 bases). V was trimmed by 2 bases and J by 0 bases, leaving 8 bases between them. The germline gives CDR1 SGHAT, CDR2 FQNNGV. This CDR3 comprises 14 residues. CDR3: CASSLQRASYEQYF. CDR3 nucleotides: TGTGCCAGCAGCTTACAGCGGGCCTCCTACGAGCAGTACTTC.

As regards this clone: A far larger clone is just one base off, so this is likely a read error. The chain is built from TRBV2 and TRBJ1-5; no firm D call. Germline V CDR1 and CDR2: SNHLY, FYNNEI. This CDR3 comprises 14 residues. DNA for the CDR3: TGTGCCGGCAGTGAAGTTTCGTCAGATCAGCCCCAGCATTTT. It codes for CAGSEVSSDQPQHF.

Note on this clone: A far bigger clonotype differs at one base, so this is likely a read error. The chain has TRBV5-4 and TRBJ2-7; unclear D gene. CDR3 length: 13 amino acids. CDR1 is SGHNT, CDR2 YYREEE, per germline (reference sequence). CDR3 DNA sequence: TGTGCCAGCAGCCTCTCCTCCATCCACGAGCAGCACTTC. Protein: CASSLSSIHEQHF.

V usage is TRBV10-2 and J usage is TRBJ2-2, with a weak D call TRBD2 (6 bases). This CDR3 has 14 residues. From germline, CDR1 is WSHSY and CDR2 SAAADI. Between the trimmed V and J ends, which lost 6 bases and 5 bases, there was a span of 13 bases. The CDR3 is CASSPPGGTGELFF. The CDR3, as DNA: TGCGCCAGCAGCCCGCCCGGGGGAACCGGGGAGCTGTTTTTT.

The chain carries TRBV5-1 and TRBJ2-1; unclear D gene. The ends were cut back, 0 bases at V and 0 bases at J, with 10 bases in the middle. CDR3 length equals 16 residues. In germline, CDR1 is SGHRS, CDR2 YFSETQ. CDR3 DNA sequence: TGCGCCAGCAGCTTGGAACGACCGAGCTCCTACAATGAGCAGTTCTTC. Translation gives CASSLERPSSYNEQFF.

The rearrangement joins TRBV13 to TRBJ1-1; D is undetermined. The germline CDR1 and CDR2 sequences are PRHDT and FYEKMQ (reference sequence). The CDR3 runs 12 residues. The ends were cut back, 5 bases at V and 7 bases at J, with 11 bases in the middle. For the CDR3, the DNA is TGTGCCAGCAGCCTCTATGTAGGTGAAGCTTTCTTT. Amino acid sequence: CASSLYVGEAFF.

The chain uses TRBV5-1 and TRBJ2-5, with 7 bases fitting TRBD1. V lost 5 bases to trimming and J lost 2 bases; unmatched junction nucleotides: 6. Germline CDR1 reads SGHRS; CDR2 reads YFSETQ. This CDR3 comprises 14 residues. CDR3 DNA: TGCGCCAGCAGTATTGGGACAGTGCAAGAGACCCAGTACTTC. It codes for CASSIGTVQETQYF. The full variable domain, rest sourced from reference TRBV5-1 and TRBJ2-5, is KAGVTQTPRYLIKTRGQQVTLSCSPISGHRSVSWYQQTPGQGLQFLFEYFSETQRNKGNFPGRFSGRQFSNSRSEMNVSTLELGDSALYLCASSIGTVQETQYFGPGTRLLVL.